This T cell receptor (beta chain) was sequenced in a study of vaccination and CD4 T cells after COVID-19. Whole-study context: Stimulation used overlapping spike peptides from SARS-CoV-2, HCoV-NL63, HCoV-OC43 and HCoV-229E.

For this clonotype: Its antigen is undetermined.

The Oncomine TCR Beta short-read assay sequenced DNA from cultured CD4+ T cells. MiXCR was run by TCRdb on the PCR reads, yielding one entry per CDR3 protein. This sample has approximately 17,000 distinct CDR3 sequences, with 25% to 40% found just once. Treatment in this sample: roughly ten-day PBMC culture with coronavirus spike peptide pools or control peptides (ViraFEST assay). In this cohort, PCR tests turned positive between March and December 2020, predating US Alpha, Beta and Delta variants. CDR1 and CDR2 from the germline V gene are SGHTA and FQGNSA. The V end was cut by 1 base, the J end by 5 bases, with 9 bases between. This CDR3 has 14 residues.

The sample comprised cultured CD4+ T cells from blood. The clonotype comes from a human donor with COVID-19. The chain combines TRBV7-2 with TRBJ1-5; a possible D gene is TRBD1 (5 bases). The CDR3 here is CASSLGEGHQPQHF. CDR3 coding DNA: TGTGCCAGCAGCTTAGGAGAGGGGCATCAGCCCCAGCATTTT.